The 5 T cell receptor beta chains in this list originate from one sample, sequenced in a study of identical twins. TCRdb ran MiXCR on the 5' RACE reads and lists one entry per CDR3 protein. The table records 1.5 million to 2 million distinct CDR3 sequences, about 32% of them present only once. What was sequenced was cord blood. Receptors originate from a newborn girl in good health.

CDR3 protein: CASSLNPTQGVGGEANVLTF. In nucleotides, the CDR3 is TGCGCCAGCAGCTTGAATCCCACACAGGGAGTCGGGGGAGAGGCCAACGTCCTGACTTTC. The chain uses TRBV5-1 and TRBJ2-6; D possibly uses TRBD1 or TRBD2 (6 bases each). The CDR3 has 20 residues. V was trimmed by 1 base and J by 6 bases, leaving 26 bases between them. The germline V gene has CDR1 SGHRS and CDR2 YFSETQ.

This rearrangement joins TRBV7-9 to TRBJ2-1, with a weak D call TRBD2 (5 bases). Looked up from germline, CDR1 is SEHNR and CDR2 is FQNEAQ (reference sequence). V was cut by 4 bases and J by 1 base, with 14 bases left in between. The CDR3 sequence is 16 residues long. CDR3 coding DNA: TGTGCCAGCAGCTGCGGGCTCGCTTCTTCCTACAATGAGCAGTTCTTC. Residues: CASSCGLASSYNEQFF. The variable domain in full, with the rest retrieved from reference TRBV7-9 and TRBJ2-1, is DTGVSQNPRHKITKRGQNVTFRCDPISEHNRLYWYRQTLGQGPEFLTYFQNEAQLEKSRLLSDRFSAERPKGSFSTLEIQRTEQGDSAMYLCASSCGLASSYNEQFFGPGTRLTVL.

This clonotype has only one observation. Mismatch with germline at one junction end may stem from a read error. This chain uses TRBV27 with TRBJ2-3; 9 nucleotides agree with TRBD1. Germline CDR1 is MNHEY and CDR2 is SMNVEV (reference sequence). The CDR3 covers 15 residues. CDR3 sequence: CASSSLGQGPDTQSF. The CDR3 DNA follows: TGTGCCAGCAGTTCCTTGGGACAGGGTCCAGATACGCAGTCTTTT.

This clonotype was seen at least ten times. The chain uses TRBV6-2 or TRBV6-3 and TRBJ1-5; the D gene is possibly TRBD1 (5 bases). CDR3 length equals 14 residues. Germline CDR1 MNHEY, CDR2 SVGEGT. V lost 3 bases, J lost 2 bases, and 8 bases lay in between. CDR3 bases: TGTGCCAGCAGTTATTTAGGGGGCAATCAGCCCCAGCATTTT. Translation gives CASSYLGGNQPQHF.

The table lists this clonotype with a few counts. The chain employs TRBV20-1 and TRBJ1-5; D is uncertain. The germline V gene encodes CDR1 DFQATT and CDR2 SNEGSKA (reference sequence). The CDR3 loop spans 13 amino acids. The ends were cut back, 6 bases at V and 0 bases at J, with 9 bases in the middle. Here the CDR3 reads CSALRPSNQPQHF. The CDR3 nucleotides read TGCAGTGCCCTCCGCCCTAGCAATCAGCCCCAGCATTTT.